These 8 T cell receptor beta chains were sequenced from one sample in a study of PD-L1 blockade in urothelial cancer. Measured with immunoSEQ multiplex PCR; TCRdb has only the in-frame clones, and not every one. The profile shows tens of thousands of clones, roughly 84% of them singletons. As for time point: peripheral blood 6 weeks after treatment start. Sequencing used PBMCs, obtained around atezolizumab (anti-PD-L1) treatment. The receptors stem from a man in his fifties or sixties with urothelial cancer.

In its sample, this clone was seen once. The V and J genes are TRBV5-1 and TRBJ1-5; 7 positions agree with TRBD1. CDR3 size: 15 residues. The germline V gene encodes CDR1 SGHRS and CDR2 YFSETQ. The V gene end was trimmed by 4 bases and the J gene end by 4 bases; junction bases not matched to a gene: 8. CDR3 sequence reads: CASSERQGSNQPQHF. CDR3 nucleotides: TGCGCCAGCAGCGAAAGACAGGGTTCTAATCAGCCCCAGCATTTT.

V usage is TRBV2 and J usage is TRBJ2-7; 7 bases map to TRBD1. The CDR3 contains 17 residues. Germline values: CDR1 SNHLY, CDR2 FYNNEI. Unmatched junction bases numbered 20, after V lost 6 bases and J lost 6 bases. Here the CDR3 reads CASRQGTVARRVGEQYF. CDR3 DNA: TGTGCCAGCAGGCAAGGGACAGTTGCCCGGAGAGTGGGCGAGCAGTACTTC. The full variable domain, its missing parts supplied by reference TRBV2 and TRBJ2-7, is EPEVTQTPSHQVTQMGQEVILRCVPISNHLYFYWYRQILGQKVEFLVSFYNNEISEKSEIFDDQFSVERPDGSNFTLKIRSTKLEDSAMYFCASRQGTVARRVGEQYFGPGTRLTVT.

The V and J genes are TRBV2 and TRBJ1-5; 10 positions match TRBD1. CDR3 length equals 15 residues. Trimming took 4 bases from V and 5 from J; bases not matched to a gene: 5. Germline V lookup: CDR1 SNHLY, CDR2 FYNNEI. The chain's CDR3 is CASSVGTGEYQPQHF. CDR3 bases: TGTGCCAGCAGTGTCGGGACAGGGGAGTATCAGCCCCAGCATTTT.

The chain recombines TRBV15 with TRBJ2-1; 7 bases map to TRBD2. CDR3 size: 20 residues. Germline CDR1 LNHNV, CDR2 YYDKDF (reference sequence). V dropped 2 bases and J dropped 3; count of bases not matched to a gene: 19. This CDR3 reads CATSRTLRRDWRGSYNEQFF. CDR3 DNA sequence: TGTGCCACCAGCAGAACGCTCCGGAGGGATTGGCGGGGGAGCTACAATGAGCAGTTCTTC.

The rearrangement uses TRBV29-1 and TRBJ1-1, with D unresolved. Germline CDR1 and CDR2: SQVTM and ANQGSEA. V was shortened by 7 bases and J by 1 base, with 13 bases between the two germline ends. The CDR3 runs 13 residues. The CDR3 sequence: CSGARGQNTEAFF. CDR3 bases: TGCAGCGGTGCCCGTGGCCAGAACACTGAAGCTTTCTTT.

V gene TRBV2 combines with J gene TRBJ1-2; TRBD1 might be the D (6 bases). V dropped 7 bases and J dropped 8 bases, with 20 bases sitting between them. CDR3 size: 14 residues. Germline CDR1 reads SNHLY; CDR2 reads FYNNEI. The CDR3 DNA sequence: TGTGCCAGCAATCGAGACAGGTCCCCGGGGGGCTACACCTTC. Translation: CASNRDRSPGGYTF.

The chain carries TRBV6-6 and TRBJ2-5; 8 nucleotides align to TRBD2. Trimming removed 5 bases from V and 5 bases from J; junction bases left unmatched: 13. The CDR3 extends over 16 amino acids. Germline CDR1 and CDR2: MNHNY and SVGAGI (reference sequence). The CDR3 nucleotides read TGTGCCAGCAGTCGGGGACCGGGCCGGGAGGGCGAGACCCAGTACTTC. It encodes CASSRGPGREGETQYF.

The chain recombines TRBV5-1 with TRBJ2-3, with 12 nucleotides matching TRBD2. This CDR3 region has 16 residues. Losses at the gene ends were 6 bases for V and 7 bases for J; bases not matched to a gene: 12. Germline V lookup: CDR1 SGHRS, CDR2 YFSETQ. The CDR3 region is CASIDILAGGPNTQYF. CDR3 sequence (DNA): TGCGCCAGCATCGACATTCTAGCGGGAGGGCCAAATACGCAGTATTTT.